The entry that follows covers one TCR beta chain sequence. The sample comes from a study of blood T cell repertoires in COVID-19. Background on the study: T cells, B-cell-depleted T cells, or PBMCs provided the cDNA or gDNA that served as material.

Measured with immunoSEQ multiplex PCR; TCRdb has only the in-frame clones, and not every one. In the table there are about 340,000 clones, around nine tenths of which are singletons. Germline loops: CDR1 SQVTM, CDR2 ANQGSEA. The CDR3 is 11 residues long. The receptor comes from a woman in her seventies with COVID-19, enrolled during active disease. The J gene is TRBJ2-3, the V gene TRBV29-1; 7 positions match TRBD2. Sample: peripheral blood. This chain's CDR3 is CRGGFTDTQYF. The CDR3 region has the DNA TGCAGGGGGGGGTTCACAGATACGCAGTATTTT.